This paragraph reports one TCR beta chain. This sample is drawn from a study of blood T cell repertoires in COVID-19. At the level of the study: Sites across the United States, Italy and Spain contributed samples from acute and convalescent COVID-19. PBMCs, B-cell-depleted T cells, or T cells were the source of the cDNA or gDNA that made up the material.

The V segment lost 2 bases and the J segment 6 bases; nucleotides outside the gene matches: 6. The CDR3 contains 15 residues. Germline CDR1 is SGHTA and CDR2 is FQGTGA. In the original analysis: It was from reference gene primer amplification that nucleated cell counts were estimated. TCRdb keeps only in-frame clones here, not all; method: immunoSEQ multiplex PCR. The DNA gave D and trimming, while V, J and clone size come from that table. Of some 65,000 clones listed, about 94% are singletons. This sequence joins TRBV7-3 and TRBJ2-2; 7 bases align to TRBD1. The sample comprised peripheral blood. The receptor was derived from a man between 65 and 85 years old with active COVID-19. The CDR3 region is CASSLVTGKAGELFF. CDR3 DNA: TGTGCCAGCAGCTTAGTGACAGGGAAAGCCGGGGAGCTGTTTTTT.